These 9 T cell receptor beta chains originate from one sample sequenced in a study of CD8 T cells in ankylosing spondylitis (dated by TCRdb to between 2016 and 2019). Libraries were constructed by 5' RACE. TCRdb names Illumina HiSeq 2500 as the instrument used. TCRdb's own reprocessing of the public reads used fastp at Q25 and MiXCR and kept productive beta chains. Rows matching on CDR3 protein sequence are summarized as one entry with the most common DNA and genes. The sample yields fewer than 250,000 distinct CDR3 sequences; roughly a tenth were counted once. Less than 3% of the sample goes to the ten largest clones. The sample comprised blood, either unsorted or a sorted T cell fraction (not recorded which). These receptors were taken from a male donor with ankylosing spondylitis or in good health (not recorded which).

This clonotype was counted many times. V usage is TRBV3-1 and J usage is TRBJ2-7; weak D call: TRBD2 (5 bases). Germline V lookup: CDR1 LGHDT, CDR2 YNNKEL (reference sequence). The germline V and J ends were trimmed by 5 bases and 1 base, with 9 bases remaining between them. This CDR3 is 13 amino acids long. The CDR3 protein is CASSEDWSYEQYF. Written as DNA, the CDR3 is TGTGCCAGCAGCGAGGACTGGTCCTACGAGCAGTACTTC.

This clonotype was seen at least ten times. The V and J genes are TRBV5-1 and TRBJ2-1; no reliable D call. Germline V gene lookup returns CDR1 SGHRS and CDR2 YFSETQ. V was shortened by 0 bases and J by 6 bases, with 7 bases between the two germline ends. The CDR3 is 13 residues long. CDR3 loop: CASSLGSSNEQFF. CDR3 coding DNA: TGCGCCAGCAGCTTGGGATCTTCCAATGAGCAGTTCTTC.

To note about this clonotype: One junction end does not reproduce the germline sequence, and a read error may be involved. The V and J genes are TRBV3-1 and TRBJ2-7; TRBD1 aligns across 8 bases. The CDR3 totals 18 residues. Germline CDR1 reads LGHDT; CDR2 reads YNNKEL (reference sequence). The CDR3, as DNA: TGTGCCTGCAGCCAAGCGGAACCTGGAGGGACAGGAGTCTACGAGCAGTACTTC. It specifies CACSQAEPGGTGVYEQYF.

This clonotype was seen repeatedly, ten times or more. This chain links TRBV3-1 with TRBJ2-7; D possibly matches TRBD1 or TRBD2 (5 bases each). The V and J ends lost 5 bases and 2 bases respectively, with 16 bases between them. CDR1 LGHDT and CDR2 YNNKEL come from the germline V gene (reference sequence). The CDR3 spans 15 residues. DNA of the CDR3: TGTGCCAGCAGCGCAATACAGGACTTCACCTACGAGCAGTACTTC. Translated, it gives CASSAIQDFTYEQYF.

This clonotype was picked up many times. The J gene is TRBJ2-4, the V gene TRBV20-1, with 10 nucleotides matching TRBD2. The CDR3 has 19 residues. V was clipped by 6 bases and J by 0 bases; unmatched bases: 17. Germline-derived CDR1 and CDR2 are DFQATT and SNEGSKA (reference sequence). CDR3 nucleotides: TGCAGTGCGTCGGTTGCCGGGACTAGCGCACAACTAGCCAAAAACATTCAGTACTTC. Protein sequence: CSASVAGTSAQLAKNIQYF.

The chain joins TRBV21-1 to TRBJ1-5. TRBV21-1 is described as a pseudogene. This CDR3 contains 20 residues. The CDR3 nucleotides are TGTGCCAGCAGCAGTGGAGGGACGCCGGCGGGGAGGGATAGCAATCAGCCCCAGCATTTT. It codes for CASSSGGTPAGRDSNQPQHF.

Many counts were recorded for this clonotype. This CDR3 is CASSELENTGELFF. The CDR3 DNA follows: TGTGCCAGCAGTGAACTTGAGAACACCGGGGAGCTGTTTTTT. J is TRBJ2-2 and V is TRBV25-1; D is unclear. The ends were cut back, 2 bases at V and 1 base at J, with 5 bases in the middle. Germline CDR1 and CDR2: MGHDK and SYGVNS. This CDR3 spans 14 amino acids. Filled out from reference TRBV25-1 and TRBJ2-2, the complete variable domain reads EADIYQTPRYLVIGTGKKITLECSQTMGHDKMYWYQQDPGMELHLIHYSYGVNSTEKGDLSSESTVSRIRTEHFPLTLESARPSHTSQYLCASSELENTGELFFGEGSRLTVL.

This clonotype was counted ten times or more. The chain joins TRBV12-3 or TRBV12-4 to TRBJ2-3; D is unresolved. This CDR3 contains 16 residues. The V and J ends lost 7 bases and 7 bases respectively, with 24 bases between them. DNA for the CDR3: TGTGCCAGCAACCTTGGGTCACCCTATAGCACGCATACGCAGTATTTT. Protein: CASNLGSPYSTHTQYF.

There are a few counts of this clonotype. V gene TRBV20-1 combines with J gene TRBJ1-1; D might be TRBD1 (6 bases). V lost 3 bases, J lost 2 bases, and 13 bases lay in between. The V gene's germline CDR1 is DFQATT and CDR2 SNEGSKA (reference sequence). This CDR3 is built from 14 residues. CDR3 DNA: TGCAGTGCTAGTTTAGGGGGGGGAAACACTGAAGCTTTCTTT. This codes for CSASLGGGNTEAFF.